This T cell receptor (beta chain) was identified in a study of OX40 agonist ivuxolimab in advanced cancers. Background on the study: Partial responses occurred in Three dose-escalation patients, one with hepatocellular carcinoma and two with cutaneous melanoma. Study conclusions and caveats: Expanded clones were, on average, more numerous among CD8+ T cells than CD4+.

Sequencing used immunoSEQ multiplex PCR; TCRdb keeps in-frame clones, though not all of them. The repertoire holds tens of thousands of clones, about 86% seen once, with approximately 6.5% in the top ten. This CDR3 contains 16 residues. Unmatched junction bases numbered 11, after V lost 4 bases and J lost 5 bases. Germline values: CDR1 MNHNS, CDR2 SASEGT. Concerning this clone itself: Its target is unknown.

The origin of this receptor is an adult with an advanced solid tumor such as melanoma, head and neck, liver or kidney cancer. This specimen consisted of CD4+ or CD8+ T cells sorted from blood, obtained in a trial of the OX40 agonist ivuxolimab. V gene TRBV6-1 combines with J gene TRBJ1-1; 9 nucleotides match TRBD1. CDR3 sequence: CASSAHWDRVSTEAFF. CDR3 DNA: TGTGCCAGCAGTGCCCACTGGGACAGGGTTTCGACTGAAGCTTTCTTT.